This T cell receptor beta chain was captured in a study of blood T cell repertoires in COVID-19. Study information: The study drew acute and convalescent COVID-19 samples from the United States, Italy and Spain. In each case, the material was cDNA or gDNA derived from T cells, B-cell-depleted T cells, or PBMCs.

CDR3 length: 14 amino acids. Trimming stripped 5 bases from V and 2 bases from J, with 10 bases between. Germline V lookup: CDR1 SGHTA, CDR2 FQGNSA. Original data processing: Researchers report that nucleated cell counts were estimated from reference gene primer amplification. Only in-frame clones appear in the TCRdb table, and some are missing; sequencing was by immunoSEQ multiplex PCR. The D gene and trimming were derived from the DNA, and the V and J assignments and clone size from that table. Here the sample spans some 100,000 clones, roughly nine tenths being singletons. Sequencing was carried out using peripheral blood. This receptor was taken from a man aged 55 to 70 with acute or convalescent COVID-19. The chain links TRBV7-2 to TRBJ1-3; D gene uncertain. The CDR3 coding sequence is TGTGCCAGCAGCCCGTCGCAGGCTGGAAACACCATATATTTT. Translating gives CASSPSQAGNTIYF. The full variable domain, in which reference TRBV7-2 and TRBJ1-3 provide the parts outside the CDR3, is GAGVSQSPSNKVTEKGKDVELRCDPISGHTALYWYRQSLGQGLEFLIYFQGNSAPDKSGLPSDRFSAERTGGSVSTLTIQRTQQEDSAVYLCASSPSQAGNTIYFGEGSWLTVV.